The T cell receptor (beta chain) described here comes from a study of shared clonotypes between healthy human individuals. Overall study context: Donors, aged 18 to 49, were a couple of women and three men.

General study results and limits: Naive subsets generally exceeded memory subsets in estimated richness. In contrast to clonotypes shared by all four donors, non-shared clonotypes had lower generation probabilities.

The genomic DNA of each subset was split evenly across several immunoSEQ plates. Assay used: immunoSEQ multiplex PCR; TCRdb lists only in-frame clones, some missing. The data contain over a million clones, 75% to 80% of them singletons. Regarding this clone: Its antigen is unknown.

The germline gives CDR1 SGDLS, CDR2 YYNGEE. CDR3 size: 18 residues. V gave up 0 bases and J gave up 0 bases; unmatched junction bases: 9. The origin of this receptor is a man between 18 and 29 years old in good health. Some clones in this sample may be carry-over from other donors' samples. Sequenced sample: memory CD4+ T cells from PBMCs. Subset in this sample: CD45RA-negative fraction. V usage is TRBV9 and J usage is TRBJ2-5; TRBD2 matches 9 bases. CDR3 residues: CASSVGPGTSRYQETQYF. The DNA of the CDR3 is TGTGCCAGCAGCGTAGGGCCGGGGACTAGCCGGTACCAAGAGACCCAGTACTTC.